This T cell receptor (beta chain) was observed in a study of blood T cell repertoires in COVID-19. Produced via immunoSEQ multiplex PCR; TCRdb's table is partial and in-frame only. The sample has roughly 260,000 clones, about nine tenths seen once. Sequencing input: PBMCs or T cells enriched from blood (not recorded which). The source of this sequence is a woman between 18 and 30 years old who had recovered from COVID-19.

CDR3: CASSLGLTRDEQFF. DNA of the CDR3: TGTGCCAGCAGCTTGGGCCTCACACGGGATGAGCAGTTCTTC. This chain connects TRBV5-4 to TRBJ2-1, with no clear D. CDR3 length equals 14 residues. Germline values: CDR1 SGHNT, CDR2 YYREEE (reference sequence). V dropped 0 bases and J dropped 8 bases, with 12 bases sitting between them.